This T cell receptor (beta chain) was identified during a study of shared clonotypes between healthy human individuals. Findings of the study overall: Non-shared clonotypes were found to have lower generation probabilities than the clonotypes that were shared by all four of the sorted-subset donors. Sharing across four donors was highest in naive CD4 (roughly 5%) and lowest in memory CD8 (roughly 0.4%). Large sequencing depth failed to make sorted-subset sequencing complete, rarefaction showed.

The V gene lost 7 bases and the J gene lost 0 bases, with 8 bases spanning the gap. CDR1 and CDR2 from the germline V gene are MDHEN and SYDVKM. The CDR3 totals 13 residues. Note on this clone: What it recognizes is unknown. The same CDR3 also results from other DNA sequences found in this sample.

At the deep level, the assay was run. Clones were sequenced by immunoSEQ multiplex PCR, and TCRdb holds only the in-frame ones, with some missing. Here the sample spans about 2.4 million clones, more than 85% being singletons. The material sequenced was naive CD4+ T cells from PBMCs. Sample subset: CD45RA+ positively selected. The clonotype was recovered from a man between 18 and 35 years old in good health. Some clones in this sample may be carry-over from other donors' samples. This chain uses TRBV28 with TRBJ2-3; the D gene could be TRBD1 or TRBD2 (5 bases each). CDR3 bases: TGTGCCAGCACGAGGGACAGCACAGATACGCAGTATTTT. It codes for CASTRDSTDTQYF.